This T cell receptor (beta chain) derives from a study of T cell responses to AZD1222 COVID-19 vaccine. General observations from the study: Dominant at 160-218 and 743-854, vaccine-associated CD4 TCRs also spanned spike.

Assay used: immunoSEQ multiplex PCR; TCRdb lists only in-frame clones, some missing. Altogether fewer than 110,000 clones are present, 87% being singletons, with the ten largest covering 15% to 20%. V lost 2 bases to trimming and J lost 7 bases, with 23 bases between them. Looked up from germline, CDR1 is MGHRA and CDR2 is YSYEKL. The CDR3 is made up of 17 amino acids. Turning to this clone: The target antigen is unknown.

Sequenced material: peripheral blood, taken on day 0 of AZD1222 vaccination. This TCR came from an adult in good health. The chain couples TRBV4-1 to TRBJ1-2; D perhaps matches TRBD1 (6 bases). The CDR3 region is CASSQFSGDPMFFGYTF. The CDR3, as DNA: TGCGCCAGCAGCCAATTCTCAGGGGACCCTATGTTCTTTGGCTACACCTTC.